Presented here are 12 T cell receptor beta chains from one specimen sequenced in a study of cytomegalovirus exposure and HLA in healthy donors. Clones were sequenced by immunoSEQ multiplex PCR, and TCRdb holds only the in-frame ones, with some missing. The sample records 60,000 or so clones, around nine tenths being singletons. Sequencing input: PBMCs. These receptors came from a woman aged 25 to 39 in good health and CMV-seronegative.

The CDR3 sequence is CASSQGGPGLEGRREQYF. The CDR3 nucleotides are TGCGCCAGCAGCCAAGGAGGGCCGGGACTAGAGGGGAGAAGAGAGCAGTACTTC. This rearrangement joins TRBV4-3 to TRBJ2-7, with TRBD2 matching over 8 bases. The junction had 18 bases not matched to a gene; V was cut back by 1 base and J by 7 bases. CDR3 length: 18 residues. Per germline, CDR1 LGHNA and CDR2 YSLEER.

This chain links TRBV7-2 with TRBJ2-5; 9 bases are shared with TRBD2. This CDR3 is built from 19 residues. The germline V gene has CDR1 SGHTA and CDR2 FQGNSA. V lost 1 base and J lost 4; bases outside the gene matches: 16. CDR3 sequence: CASSLEALKGLAGTETQYF. CDR3 nucleotide sequence: TGTGCCAGCAGCTTAGAAGCTTTAAAGGGCCTAGCGGGAACAGAGACCCAGTACTTC. The variable domain in full, with the rest retrieved from reference TRBV7-2 and TRBJ2-5, is GAGVSQSPSNKVTEKGKDVELRCDPISGHTALYWYRQSLGQGLEFLIYFQGNSAPDKSGLPSDRFSAERTGGSVSTLTIQRTQQEDSAVYLCASSLEALKGLAGTETQYFGPGTRLLVL.

Worth noting for this clone: A read error may produce the germline difference seen at one junction end. J is TRBJ2-7 and V is TRBV5-1, with 10 positions matching TRBD2. CDR3 length: 17 amino acids. Germline CDR1 reads SGHRS; CDR2 reads YFSETQ. DNA of the CDR3: TGCGCCAGCAGTTTGGGCACTAGCGGGATACTGGCGCGGGAGCAGTACTTC. Residues: CASSLGTSGILAREQYF.

In its sample, this clone was seen a few times. This chain links TRBV20-1 with TRBJ2-1, with D possibly matching TRBD2 (5 bases). The V gene lost 6 bases and the J gene lost 13 bases, with 13 bases spanning the gap. Germline V lookup: CDR1 DFQATT, CDR2 SNEGSKA (reference sequence). This CDR3 has 10 residues. The CDR3 loop is CSAPEALQFF. CDR3 in DNA: TGCAGTGCGCCGGAGGCGCTCCAGTTCTTC.

This chain connects TRBV9 to TRBJ2-7; a possible D gene is TRBD2 (5 bases). Trimming shortened V by 0 bases and J by 0 bases, and 10 bases separated the two germline ends. The CDR3 covers 15 residues. Germline CDR1 SGDLS, CDR2 YYNGEE. The CDR3, as DNA: TGTGCCAGCAGCGTAGGGGTAGCGAGCTCCTACGAGCAGTACTTC. It specifies CASSVGVASSYEQYF.

CDR3 amino acids: CASSESSLLTDTQYF. The DNA of the CDR3 is TGCGCCAGCAGTGAGTCGTCACTCCTCACAGATACGCAGTATTTT. The rearrangement joins TRBV10-1 to TRBJ2-3; D call uncertain. The V end lost 0 bases, the J end lost 2 bases, and 9 bases lay between the germline ends. The CDR3 spans 15 residues. Germline V gives CDR1 WNHNN, CDR2 SYGVQD (reference sequence).

The chain couples TRBV6-1 to TRBJ2-5, with a weak D call TRBD1 (6 bases). Germline assignment: CDR1 MNHNS and CDR2 SASEGT. Deletions cut 7 bases from V and 5 bases from J, with 14 bases between. This CDR3 comprises 13 residues. This CDR3 reads CASTRDRFETQYF. The CDR3 DNA follows: TGTGCCAGCACTAGAGACAGGTTTGAGACCCAGTACTTC.

This clone was detected once. This rearrangement joins TRBV29-1 to TRBJ2-7, with D possibly TRBD1 on 6 matching bases. The CDR3 extends over 13 amino acids. Germline V gene data show CDR1 as SQVTM and CDR2 as ANQGSEA. With 6 bases removed from V and 5 bases from J, the gap between germline ends came to 17 bases. The DNA of the CDR3 is TGCAGCGTGGCCAGGGGTTTCAGGGACGAGCAGTACTTC. This encodes CSVARGFRDEQYF.

The gene calls are TRBV11-3 and TRBJ2-1; 11 bases align to TRBD1. J was trimmed by 8 bases and V by 3 bases; bases with no gene match: 6. CDR3 size: 15 residues. The V gene's germline CDR1 is SGHNT and CDR2 YENEEA. The CDR3 is CASSFGQGAFDEQFF. CDR3 DNA sequence: TGTGCCAGCAGCTTTGGACAGGGGGCCTTCGATGAGCAGTTCTTC.

This chain connects TRBV11-2 to TRBJ2-3; no reliable D call. Germline CDR1 reads SGHAT; CDR2 reads FQNNGV. The germline V and J ends were trimmed by 1 base and 7 bases, with 9 bases remaining between them. This CDR3 spans 13 amino acids. CDR3 loop: CASSLASGNTQYF. CDR3 DNA: TGTGCCAGCAGCTTAGCTTCGGGTAATACGCAGTATTTT.

J is TRBJ1-5 and V is TRBV13; 11 nucleotides line up with TRBD1. The length of the CDR3 is 15 residues. Losses at the gene ends were 5 bases for V and 9 bases for J; bases not matched to a gene: 9. Germline loops: CDR1 PRHDT, CDR2 FYEKMQ (reference sequence). The CDR3 sequence is CASSASGTGGTPQHF. Written as DNA, the CDR3 is TGTGCCAGCAGCGCATCCGGGACAGGGGGTACGCCCCAGCATTTT.

The rearrangement links TRBV4-1 to TRBJ1-1, with D tentatively TRBD1 (5 bases). The CDR3 is 16 amino acids. V was pared by 6 bases and J by 0 bases, with 17 bases between. CDR1 and CDR2 from the germline V gene are MGHRA and YSYEKL. CDR3 in DNA: TGCGCCAGCAGTTTTAGGGGTGGCGGACTGAACACTGAAGCTTTCTTT. As protein: CASSFRGGGLNTEAFF.